These 29 T cell receptor beta chains were sequenced from one sample in a study of technical replicates of blood from several donors. Libraries were prepared by immunoSEQ multiplex PCR; TCRdb keeps only in-frame clonotypes and omits some of them. The sample contains around 70,000 clones, around 93% of which appear only once. Sequencing input: T cells isolated from PBMCs. All receptors come from a human donor in good health.

Note on this clone: A junction boundary mismatches the germline segment, possibly from a read error. The genes are TRBV15 and TRBJ2-1; weak D call: TRBD2 (5 bases). This CDR3 region has 12 residues. Germline CDR1 reads LNHNV; CDR2 reads YYDKDF (reference sequence). CDR3 coding DNA: TGTGCCACCAGCAGAGAGCTAGCACTTCCTCTCTTC. This encodes CATSRELALPLF.

The chain has TRBV27 and TRBJ1-1, with 8 bases fitting TRBD1. CDR1 is MNHEY and CDR2 is SMNVEV in the germline V gene (reference sequence). V lost 6 bases, J lost 8 bases, and 11 bases stayed unmatched. The CDR3 is 14 residues long. CDR3 protein: CASRQQGAHDEAFF. Written as DNA, the CDR3 is TGTGCCAGCAGGCAGCAGGGGGCTCACGACGAAGCTTTCTTT.

The J gene is TRBJ1-1, the V gene TRBV18; 11 nucleotides line up with TRBD1. This CDR3 spans 17 amino acids. The germline CDR1 and CDR2 sequences are KGHSH and LQKENI. V dropped 6 bases and J dropped 0; count of bases not matched to a gene: 9. The CDR3 nucleotides read TGTGCCAGCTCGCCGGGACAGGGGGGAATTATGAACACTGAAGCTTTCTTT. The encoded protein is CASSPGQGGIMNTEAFF.

This chain uses TRBV6-1 with TRBJ2-1; 8 bases are a match to TRBD2. The CDR3 sequence is 14 residues long. The V segment lost 2 bases and the J segment 6 bases; nucleotides outside the gene matches: 3. CDR1 MNHNS and CDR2 SASEGT come from the germline V gene. The CDR3 region is CASSEIAGSNEQFF. CDR3 bases: TGTGCCAGCAGTGAAATAGCGGGAAGCAATGAGCAGTTCTTC.

The gene calls are TRBV13 and TRBJ2-3; 9 bases align to TRBD2. Trimming cost V 11 bases and J 4 bases; bases outside gene matches: 10. This CDR3 is built from 14 residues. The V gene's germline CDR1 is PRHDT and CDR2 FYEKMQ (reference sequence). This CDR3 is CAWQREEGSDTQYF. CDR3 sequence (DNA): TGTGCCTGGCAGCGGGAGGAGGGGTCAGATACGCAGTATTTT.

The V gene is TRBV19, the J gene TRBJ1-5; D ambiguous. CDR1 and CDR2 (germline): LNHDA, SQIVND (reference sequence). Trimming cost V 3 bases and J 0 bases, with 18 bases left between them. The CDR3 contains 18 residues. The DNA for the CDR3 is TGTGCCAGTAGTATCGAGACACCCCCCTCCTATAGCAATCAGCCCCAGCATTTT. This sequence encodes CASSIETPPSYSNQPQHF. The complete variable domain, with remaining parts taken from reference TRBV19 and TRBJ1-5, reads DGGITQSPKYLFRKEGQNVTLSCEQNLNHDAMYWYRQDPGQGLRLIYYSQIVNDFQKGDIAEGYSVSREKKESFPLTVTSAQKNPTAFYLCASSIETPPSYSNQPQHFGDGTRLSIL.

This clone occurred once. This chain joins TRBV4-1 and TRBJ2-2; D gene ambiguous. Trimming pared 1 base from V and 0 bases from J, leaving 9 bases between. CDR1 is MGHRA and CDR2 is YSYEKL in the germline V gene. CDR3 length: 16 residues. CDR3 sequence (DNA): TGCGCCAGCAGCCAAGGATTTCCTACGAACACCGGGGAGCTGTTTTTT. Its protein product is CASSQGFPTNTGELFF.

This chain uses TRBV11-3 with TRBJ1-1; no definite D call. Germline V gene data show CDR1 as SGHNT and CDR2 as YENEEA. V shed 5 bases and J shed 2 bases, with 9 bases lying between them. CDR3 size: 13 residues. CDR3 DNA: TGTGCCAGCAGCAAAGGGAGAAACACTGAAGCTTTCTTT. Its protein product is CASSKGRNTEAFF. The entire variable domain, with the rest obtained from reference TRBV11-3 and TRBJ1-1, is as follows: EAGVVQSPRYKIIEKKQPVAFWCNPISGHNTLYWYLQNLGQGPELLIRYENEEAVDDSQLPKDRFSAERLKGVDSTLKIQPAELGDSAVYLCASSKGRNTEAFFGQGTRLTVV.

This sequence joins TRBV6-1 and TRBJ2-7, with 9 bases aligning to TRBD1. The germline V gene has CDR1 MNHNS and CDR2 SASEGT. Trimming took 3 bases from V and 5 from J; bases not matched to a gene: 8. This CDR3 has 15 amino acids. The CDR3 DNA is TGTGCCAGCAGTGATGGGACAGGGTGGCTCCACGAGCAGTACTTC. It codes for CASSDGTGWLHEQYF.

This chain uses TRBV4-1 with TRBJ2-1; D might be TRBD2 (5 bases). Germline V gives CDR1 MGHRA, CDR2 YSYEKL. CDR3 size: 13 residues. Trimming left V 2 bases short and J 8 bases short, with 10 bases between. The CDR3 DNA reads as TGCGCCAGCAGCCAATTACTAGTCGATGAGCAGTTCTTC. Protein product: CASSQLLVDEQFF.

The rearrangement links TRBV7-2 to TRBJ1-2; TRBD1 matches at 8 bases. Looked up from germline, CDR1 is SGHTA and CDR2 is FQGNSA. CDR3 size: 16 residues. Unmatched junction bases numbered 8, after V lost 3 bases and J lost 2 bases. The CDR3 spells CASSFWTGKKNYGYTF. CDR3 sequence (DNA): TGTGCCAGCAGCTTCTGGACAGGGAAAAAAAACTATGGCTACACCTTC.

The V and J genes are TRBV4-2 and TRBJ1-1, with D perhaps TRBD1 (5 bases). The ends were cut back, 4 bases at V and 2 bases at J, with 11 bases in the middle. Per germline, CDR1 LGHNA and CDR2 YNFKEQ. This CDR3 has 14 amino acids. The CDR3 DNA reads TGTGCCAGCAGCCTTTTCGGGACTAACACTGAAGCTTTCTTT. This gives the protein CASSLFGTNTEAFF.

V usage is TRBV27 and J usage is TRBJ2-7; 10 bases match TRBD2. CDR1 MNHEY and CDR2 SMNVEV come from the germline V gene (reference sequence). The ends lost 6 bases at V and 4 bases at J; junction bases unmatched: 12. This CDR3 spans 16 amino acids. DNA of the CDR3: TGTGCCAGCAGAAACCCGCTAGCGGGAGTAAGGTACGAGCAGTACTTC. It yields the protein CASRNPLAGVRYEQYF.

This sequence joins TRBV10-1 and TRBJ2-7, with 7 bases identical to TRBD2. This CDR3 comprises 16 residues. The germline V gene has CDR1 WNHNN and CDR2 SYGVQD (reference sequence). J was trimmed by 4 bases and V by 3 bases; bases with no gene match: 12. The DNA of the CDR3 is TGCGCCAGCAGTGATTCCCCTGGCGGGAGTATATACGAGCAGTACTTC. Protein: CASSDSPGGSIYEQYF.

The rearrangement joins TRBV11-2 to TRBJ1-6; TRBD1 aligns across 8 bases. With V trimmed by 6 bases and J by 3 bases, 10 bases remained unmatched. Germline V CDR1 and CDR2: SGHAT, FQNNGV. The CDR3 runs 17 residues. Here the CDR3 reads CASRSTGTGYYNSPLHF. In DNA form, the CDR3 reads TGTGCCAGCAGATCAACCGGGACAGGATACTATAATTCACCCCTCCACTTT.

The genes are TRBV11-3 and TRBJ2-2, with 10 positions matching TRBD2. Looked up from germline, CDR1 is SGHNT and CDR2 is YENEEA. The length of the CDR3 is 18 residues. V lost 0 bases to trimming and J lost 2 bases; unmatched junction nucleotides: 6. The CDR3 is CASSLEGLAGDNTGELFF. CDR3 bases: TGTGCCAGCAGCTTAGAGGGGCTAGCGGGAGATAACACCGGGGAGCTGTTTTTT.

CDR3 DNA: TGTGCCAGCAGCCCCGGACAAGCCTTAAATGAAAAACTGTTTTTT. The encoded protein is CASSPGQALNEKLFF. The rearrangement joins TRBV7-9 to TRBJ1-4; a possible D gene is TRBD1 (5 bases). Germline CDR1 SEHNR, CDR2 FQNEAQ (reference sequence). This CDR3 comprises 15 residues. V lost 5 bases and J lost 5, with 15 bases in between. Full variable domain (rest looked up from reference TRBV7-9 and TRBJ1-4): DTGVSQNPRHKITKRGQNVTFRCDPISEHNRLYWYRQTLGQGPEFLTYFQNEAQLEKSRLLSDRFSAERPKGSFSTLEIQRTEQGDSAMYLCASSPGQALNEKLFFGSGTQLSVL.

The CDR3 region has the DNA TGCGCCAGCAGCTTCGGGGGGGATGGTGAAAAACTGTTTTTT. Its translation is CASSFGGDGEKLFF. This rearrangement joins TRBV5-1 to TRBJ1-4, with D perhaps matching TRBD1 (5 bases). Germline V gene sequence: CDR1 SGHRS, CDR2 YFSETQ. The V end lost 2 bases, the J end lost 7 bases, and 12 bases lay between the germline ends. The CDR3 extends over 14 amino acids.

The rearrangement joins TRBV4-1 to TRBJ2-3, with 12 bases aligning to TRBD2. Germline V gene data show CDR1 as MGHRA and CDR2 as YSYEKL. V was pared by 1 base and J by 4 bases, with 6 bases of the junction left unmatched. The CDR3 length is 17 residues. The CDR3 bases are TGCGCCAGCAGCCAAGCCGGGACTAGCGGGCTCGCAGATACGCAGTATTTT. Translated, it gives CASSQAGTSGLADTQYF.

V is TRBV28 and J is TRBJ1-3, with a tentative D call TRBD1 (5 bases). Per germline, CDR1 MDHEN and CDR2 SYDVKM. This CDR3 is built from 13 residues. V was cut by 6 bases and J by 3 bases, with 9 bases left in between. The CDR3 bases are TGTGCCAGCAGAGGAGGGGATGGAAACACCATATATTTT. As protein: CASRGGDGNTIYF.

The CDR3 bases are TGTGCCAGCAGACGGACAGACCATTACGAGCAGTACTTC. This gives the protein CASRRTDHYEQYF. This chain joins TRBV28 and TRBJ2-7, with D possibly matching TRBD1 (6 bases). Per the germline V gene, CDR1 is MDHEN and CDR2 is SYDVKM. Trimming took off 6 bases at V and 4 bases at J, with 13 bases between the two ends. The CDR3 has 13 residues.

This clone has a handful of counts. The chain uses TRBV18 and TRBJ1-1, with TRBD1 identical over 7 bases. The V and J ends lost 3 bases and 8 bases, in that order; junction bases with no gene match: 0. Germline V CDR1 and CDR2: KGHSH, LQKENI. This CDR3 has 11 residues. CDR3 loop: CASSPGQEAFF. In DNA form, the CDR3 reads TGTGCCAGCTCACCGGGACAGGAAGCTTTCTTT.

The chain links TRBV9 to TRBJ2-3; 15 bases fit TRBD2. CDR1 and CDR2 (germline): SGDLS, YYNGEE. CDR3 length: 19 residues. Losses at the gene ends were 3 bases for V and 4 bases for J; bases not matched to a gene: 12. The CDR3 loop is CASSAGLAGGLEPSDTQYF. DNA of the CDR3: TGTGCCAGCAGCGCCGGACTAGCGGGGGGGCTGGAGCCTTCAGATACGCAGTATTTT.

J is TRBJ1-4 and V is TRBV27; perhaps TRBD1 as D (5 bases). The CDR3 is 14 amino acids. CDR1 is MNHEY and CDR2 is SMNVEV in the germline V gene (reference sequence). The V and J ends lost 9 bases and 3 bases respectively, with 14 bases between them. The CDR3 loop is CASRRVGANEKLFF. CDR3 coding DNA: TGTGCCAGTAGGAGGGTAGGGGCTAATGAAAAACTGTTTTTT.

The rearrangement joins TRBV7-2 to TRBJ2-7; D might be TRBD2 (6 bases). Germline loops: CDR1 SGHTA, CDR2 FQGNSA. CDR3 length: 13 residues. With 5 bases removed from V and 4 bases from J, the gap between germline ends came to 12 bases. Here the CDR3 reads CASSLGLNYEQYF. DNA of the CDR3: TGTGCCAGCAGCCTCGGACTAAATTACGAGCAGTACTTC.

This rearrangement joins TRBV15 to TRBJ1-1, with 7 bases fitting TRBD1. The trim removed 0 bases at V and 4 bases at J, leaving 8 bases unmatched. CDR3 length: 16 residues. Germline lookup yields CDR1 LNHNV and CDR2 YYDKDF (reference sequence). Written as DNA, the CDR3 is TGTGCCACCAGCAGAGATCCCGTGGCAGGGGGCACTGAAGCTTTCTTT. This encodes CATSRDPVAGGTEAFF.

The CDR3 DNA follows: TGTGCCAGCAGCTTAATGGGGGAGGACTCTAATTCACCCCTCCACTTT. This encodes CASSLMGEDSNSPLHF. This chain joins TRBV7-8 and TRBJ1-6; tentatively, D is TRBD1 (5 bases). Germline loops: CDR1 SGHVS, CDR2 FQNEAQ. Trimming took off 2 bases at V and 6 bases at J, with 14 bases between the two ends. This CDR3 is 16 amino acids long.

The chain joins TRBV7-9 to TRBJ1-2; D is perhaps TRBD1 (6 bases). The CDR3 sequence is 13 residues long. Germline V CDR1 and CDR2: SEHNR, FQNEAQ (reference sequence). The V and J ends lost 1 base and 8 bases respectively, with 11 bases between them. CDR3 in amino acids: CASSLDRVGGYTF. The CDR3 DNA follows: TGTGCCAGCAGCTTAGACAGGGTAGGAGGCTACACCTTC.

This clone has a handful of counts. The chain employs TRBV27 and TRBJ1-5, with TRBD1 identical over 9 bases. Trimming removed 8 bases from V and 3 bases from J; junction bases left unmatched: 2. CDR1 and CDR2 (germline): MNHEY, SMNVEV (reference sequence). The CDR3 is 13 amino acids. CDR3: CASGDRANQPQHF. In DNA form, the CDR3 reads TGTGCCAGCGGGGACAGGGCCAATCAGCCCCAGCATTTT.